This T cell receptor beta chain was profiled in a study of blood T cells in healthy people across ages. PCR was performed a second time for about 7 to 11 cycles using a sample-barcoded 5' primer and a J-beta primer mix. TCRdb called the 5' RACE reads again in MiXCR, with one record for every CDR3 protein. This sample carries approximately 1.5 million distinct CDR3 sequences, approximately 32% of them seen once, and the ten largest clones take about 11%. On this clonotype itself: Its matching antigen is unknown.

V was shortened by 3 bases and J by 0 bases, with 16 bases between the two germline ends. Germline V gene lookup returns CDR1 SGDLS and CDR2 YYNGEE. The length of the CDR3 is 17 residues. Staff drew around 10 milliliters of peripheral blood from each donor. The study's findings and limits: The long-lived group displayed more naive CD4+ cells, plus higher diversity, than the aged donors did. In older individuals, TCR beta diversity per million T cells was lower, falling roughly linearly with age.

The material sequenced was blood. The sequence came from a woman aged 25 to 45 in good health. V gene TRBV9 combines with J gene TRBJ2-1; D is perhaps TRBD1 (6 bases). The CDR3 sequence: CASSGINRVSSYNEQFF. CDR3 in DNA: TGTGCCAGCAGCGGGATAAACAGGGTGAGCTCCTACAATGAGCAGTTCTTC.